This T cell receptor (beta chain) was retrieved from a study of PD-1 blockade in mismatch repair-deficient tumors. Study-level information: Patients had about a dozen mismatch repair-deficient cancer types and were previously treated and progressing.

Sequencing was performed with immunoSEQ multiplex PCR; in TCRdb, only in-frame clones are kept and a portion is missing. The sample contains 30,000 to 35,000 clones, around 80% of which appear only once. The TCR-sequenced patients were a few responders to pembrolizumab. Germline CDR1 and CDR2: SEHNR and FQNEAQ (reference sequence). This CDR3 region has 12 residues. The V and J ends lost 5 bases and 3 bases respectively, with 8 bases between them. The receptor comes from an adult with mismatch repair-deficient cancer. This material consisted of PBMCs, taken roughly 6 weeks after starting pembrolizumab. The chain has TRBV7-9 and TRBJ2-7; no clear D. The chain's CDR3 is CASSLNYYEQYF. The CDR3 region has the DNA TGTGCCAGCAGCCTAAACTACTACGAGCAGTACTTC.